This is a list of T cell receptor beta chains from one sample in a study of vaccination effects on CD4 cells after COVID-19. No antigen has been assigned to these receptors. The repertoire was sequenced with immunoSEQ multiplex PCR; TCRdb's copy has only in-frame clones and lacks some. The repertoire holds tens of thousands of clones, with more than 60% as singletons. This sample comprised CD4+ T cells from PBMCs cultured with HCoV-NL63 spike peptides, obtained after COVID-19 vaccination. The receptor set was obtained from a human donor who received a COVID-19 vaccine. Each CDR3 is given with its conserved first and last residue.

J | V | CDR3
TRBJ1-5 | TRBV10-1 | CASNLTGEHQPQHF
TRBJ2-4 | TRBV20-1 | CSASRLAGDWENIQYF
TRBJ2-7 | TRBV2 | CASSEGQGGNYEQYF
TRBJ2-6 | TRBV7-2 | CASSIQGTFRANVLTF
TRBJ2-1 | TRBV4-1 | CASSQASLVGEHYNEQFF
TRBJ1-2 | TRBV7-2 | CASSPGTGVGYTF
TRBJ2-1 | TRBV7-9 | CASSFGLAAILNEQFF
TRBJ1-2 | TRBV2 | CASREQGRSGYTF
TRBJ2-5 | TRBV6-5 | CASSRTSGTTGTQYF
TRBJ2-2 | TRBV6-2/TRBV6-3 | CASSYTDTGELFF
TRBJ2-3 | TRBV7-9 | CASSLSTVLAQYF
TRBJ1-1 | TRBV5-6 | CASSLTRYTEAFF
TRBJ2-1 | TRBV5-1 | CASSLLAGGKGNEQFF
TRBJ1-3 | TRBV4-2 | CASSREADSSGNTIYF
TRBJ1-2 | TRBV24-1 | CATSDPGPLGGYTF
TRBJ2-1 | TRBV10-3 | CAISGLVRSSYNEQFF
TRBJ1-3 | TRBV6-1 | CASSEGLPGYF
TRBJ2-1 | TRBV19 | CASTPEVVLRGSSYNEQFF
TRBJ1-3 | TRBV11-2 | CASSLMVGKRAGNTIYF
TRBJ2-2 | TRBV18 | CASSPPGDSVLTGELFF
TRBJ1-1 | TRBV27 | CASYGGRHNEAFF
TRBJ1-5 | TRBV6-5 | CASSQRGSHQPQHF
TRBJ1-2 | TRBV19 | CASSTTGYYGYTF
TRBJ1-2 | TRBV30 | CAWRVREGGYGYTF
TRBJ1-1 | TRBV4-2 | CASSSGPIGTEAFF
TRBJ2-1 | TRBV2 | CASSGSNEQFF
TRBJ2-6 | TRBV7-9 | CASSGNRQGLLSGANVLTF
TRBJ2-1 | TRBV2 | CASSEGGGQENEQFF
TRBJ2-3 | TRBV11-2 | CASSPLAGGPSGTQYF
TRBJ2-1 | TRBV7-2 | CASSLDLAGAPYNEQFF
TRBJ2-2 | TRBV3-1/TRBV3-2 | CASSQDILADNTGELFF
TRBJ2-2 | TRBV11-2 | CASSLTKGLADTGELFF
TRBJ2-7 | TRBV11-2 | CASSSLLKRGNYEQYF
TRBJ1-5 | TRBV30 | CAWSEGDRIQPQHF
TRBJ2-5 | TRBV5-1 | CASVPTGGLETQYF
TRBJ2-4 | TRBV11-2 | CASSLEYIQYF
TRBJ2-3 | TRBV4-2 | CASSKKTSGGTDTQYF
TRBJ2-7 | TRBV5-1 | CASSPGTGTYEQYF
TRBJ1-2 | TRBV4-2 | CASSQDGRQGYGYTF